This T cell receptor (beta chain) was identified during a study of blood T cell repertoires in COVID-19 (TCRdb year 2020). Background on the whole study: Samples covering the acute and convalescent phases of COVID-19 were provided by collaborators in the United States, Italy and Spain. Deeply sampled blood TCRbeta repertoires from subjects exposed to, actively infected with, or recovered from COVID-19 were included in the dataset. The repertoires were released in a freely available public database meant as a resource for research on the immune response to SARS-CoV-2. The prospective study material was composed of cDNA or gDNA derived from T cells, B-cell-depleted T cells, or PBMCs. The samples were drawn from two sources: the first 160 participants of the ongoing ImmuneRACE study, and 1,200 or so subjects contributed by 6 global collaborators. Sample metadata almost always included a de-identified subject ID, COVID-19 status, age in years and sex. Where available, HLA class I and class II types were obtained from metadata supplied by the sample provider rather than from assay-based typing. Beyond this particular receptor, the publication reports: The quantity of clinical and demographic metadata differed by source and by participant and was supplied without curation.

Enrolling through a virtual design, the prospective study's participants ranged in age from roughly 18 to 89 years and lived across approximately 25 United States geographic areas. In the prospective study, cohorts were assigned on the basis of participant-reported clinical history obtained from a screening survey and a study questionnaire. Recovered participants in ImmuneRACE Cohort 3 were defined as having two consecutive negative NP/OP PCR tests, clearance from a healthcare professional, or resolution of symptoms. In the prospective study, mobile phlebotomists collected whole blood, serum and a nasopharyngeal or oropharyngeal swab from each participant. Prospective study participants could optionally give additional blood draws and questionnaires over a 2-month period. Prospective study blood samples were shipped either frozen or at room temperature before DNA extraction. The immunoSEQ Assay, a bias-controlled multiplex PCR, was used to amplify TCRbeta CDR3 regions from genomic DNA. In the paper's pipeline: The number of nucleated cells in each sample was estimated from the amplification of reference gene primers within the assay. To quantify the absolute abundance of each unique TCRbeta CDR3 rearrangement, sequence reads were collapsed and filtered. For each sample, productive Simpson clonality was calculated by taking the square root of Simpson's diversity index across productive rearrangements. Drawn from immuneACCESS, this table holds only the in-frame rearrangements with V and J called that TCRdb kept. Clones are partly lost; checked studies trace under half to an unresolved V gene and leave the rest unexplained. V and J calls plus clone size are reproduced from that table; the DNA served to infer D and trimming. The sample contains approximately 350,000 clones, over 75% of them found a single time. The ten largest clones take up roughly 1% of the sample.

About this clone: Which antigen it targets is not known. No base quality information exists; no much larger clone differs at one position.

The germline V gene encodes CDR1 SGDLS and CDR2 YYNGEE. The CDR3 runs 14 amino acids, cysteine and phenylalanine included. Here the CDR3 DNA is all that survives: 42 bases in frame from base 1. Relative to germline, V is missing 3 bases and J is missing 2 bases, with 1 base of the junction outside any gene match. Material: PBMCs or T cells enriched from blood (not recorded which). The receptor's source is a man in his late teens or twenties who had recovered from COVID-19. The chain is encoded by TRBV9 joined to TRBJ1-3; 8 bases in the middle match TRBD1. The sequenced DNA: TGTGCCAGCAGCGCGGACAGGGCTGGAAACACCATATATTTT. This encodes CASSADRAGNTIYF. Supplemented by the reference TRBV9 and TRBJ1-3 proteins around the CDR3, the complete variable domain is DSGVTQTPKHLITATGQRVTLRCSPRSGDLSVYWYQQSLDQGLQFLIQYYNGEERAKGNILERFSAQQFPDLHSELNLSSLELGDSALYFCASSADRAGNTIYFGEGSWLTVV.